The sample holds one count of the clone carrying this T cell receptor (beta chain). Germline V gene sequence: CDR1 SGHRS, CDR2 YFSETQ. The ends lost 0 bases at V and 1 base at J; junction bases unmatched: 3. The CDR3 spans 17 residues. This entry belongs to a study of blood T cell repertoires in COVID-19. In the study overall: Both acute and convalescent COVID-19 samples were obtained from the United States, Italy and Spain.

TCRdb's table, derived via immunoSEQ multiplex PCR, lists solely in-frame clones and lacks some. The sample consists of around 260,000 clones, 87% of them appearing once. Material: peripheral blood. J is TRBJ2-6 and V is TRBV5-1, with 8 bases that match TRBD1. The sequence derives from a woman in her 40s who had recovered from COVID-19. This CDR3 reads CASSLGTGSSGANVLTF. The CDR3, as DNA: TGCGCCAGCAGCTTGGGGACAGGGTCTTCTGGGGCCAACGTCCTGACTTTC.